This T cell receptor beta chain originates from a study of beta chain features in type 1 diabetes. Notes on the study in general: The naive, central memory and Treg TCRB repertoires showed an apparent similarity that was greater among patients than among healthy donors.

Expressed TCRB transcripts were sequenced after all isolated RNA was converted to cDNA. Clones were sequenced by immunoSEQ multiplex PCR, and TCRdb holds only the in-frame ones, with some missing. The repertoire holds around 58,000 clones, with about 61% as singletons. The count of this clone is one. Its matching antigen is unknown. At one of its ends the junction is not consistent with the germline gene, which may arise from a read error. The sample taken for sequencing was Tregs from blood. This sequence originates from a woman aged 18-29 years in good health.

The CDR3, as DNA: TGTGCCTGGAGTGCCGCAAATTTTAACTATGGCTGCACCTTC. It translates to CAWSAANFNYGCTF. The chain carries TRBV30 and TRBJ1-2; D gene ambiguous. The CDR3 has 14 amino acids. The germline V gene has CDR1 GTSNPN and CDR2 SVGIG (reference sequence).